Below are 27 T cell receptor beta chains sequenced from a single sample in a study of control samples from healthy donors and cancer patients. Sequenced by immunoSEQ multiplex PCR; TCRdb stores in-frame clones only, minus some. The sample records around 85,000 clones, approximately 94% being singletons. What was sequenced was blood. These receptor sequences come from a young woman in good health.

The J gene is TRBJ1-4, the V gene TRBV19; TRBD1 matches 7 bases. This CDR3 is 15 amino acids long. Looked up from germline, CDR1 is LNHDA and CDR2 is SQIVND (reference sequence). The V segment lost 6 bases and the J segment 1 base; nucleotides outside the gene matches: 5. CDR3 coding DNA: TGTGCCAGTAGGATTCGACAGGGAACTAATGAAAAACTGTTTTTT. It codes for CASRIRQGTNEKLFF.

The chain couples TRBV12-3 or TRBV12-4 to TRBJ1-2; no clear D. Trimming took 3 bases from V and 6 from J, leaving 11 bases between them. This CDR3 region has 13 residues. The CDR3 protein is CASSFAGSNGYTF. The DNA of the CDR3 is TGTGCCAGCAGTTTCGCAGGTTCGAATGGCTACACCTTC.

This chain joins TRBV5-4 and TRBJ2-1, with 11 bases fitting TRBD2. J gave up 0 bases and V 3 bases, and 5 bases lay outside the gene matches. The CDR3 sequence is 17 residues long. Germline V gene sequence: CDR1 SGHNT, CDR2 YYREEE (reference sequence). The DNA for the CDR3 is TGTGCCAGCAGCTCCTTAGCGGGGGGGGGCTCCTACAATGAGCAGTTCTTC. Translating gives CASSSLAGGGSYNEQFF.

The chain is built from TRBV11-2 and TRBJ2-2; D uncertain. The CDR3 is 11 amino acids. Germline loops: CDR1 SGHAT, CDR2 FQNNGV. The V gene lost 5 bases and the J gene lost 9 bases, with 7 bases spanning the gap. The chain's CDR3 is CASSPLRELFF. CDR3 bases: TGTGCCAGCAGCCCCCTTAGGGAGCTGTTTTTT.

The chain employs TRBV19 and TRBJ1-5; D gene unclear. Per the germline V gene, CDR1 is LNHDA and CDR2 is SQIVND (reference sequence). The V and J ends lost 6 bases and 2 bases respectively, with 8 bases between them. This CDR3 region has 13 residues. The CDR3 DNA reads TGTGCCAGTAGAGAGACCGGCAATCAGCCCCAGCATTTT. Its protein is CASRETGNQPQHF.

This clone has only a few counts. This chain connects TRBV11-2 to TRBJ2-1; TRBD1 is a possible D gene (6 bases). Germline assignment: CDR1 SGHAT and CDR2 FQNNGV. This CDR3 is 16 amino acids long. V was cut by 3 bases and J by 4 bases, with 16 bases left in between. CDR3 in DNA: TGTGCCAGCAGCTTCGGTAACCGACAGGCTTACAATGAGCAGTTCTTC. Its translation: CASSFGNRQAYNEQFF.

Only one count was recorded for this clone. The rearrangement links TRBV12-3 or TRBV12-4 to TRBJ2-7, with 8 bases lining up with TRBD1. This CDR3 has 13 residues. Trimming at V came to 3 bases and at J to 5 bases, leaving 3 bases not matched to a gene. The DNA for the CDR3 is TGTGCCAGCAGTTTTCAGGGGGCAAACGAGCAGTACTTC. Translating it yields CASSFQGANEQYF.

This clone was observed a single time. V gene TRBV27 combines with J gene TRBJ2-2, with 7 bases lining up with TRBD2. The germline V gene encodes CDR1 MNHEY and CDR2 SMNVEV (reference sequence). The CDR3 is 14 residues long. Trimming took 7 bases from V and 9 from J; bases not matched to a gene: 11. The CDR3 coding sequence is TGTGCCAGCACCCAGTATGGGGGGGATAGGGAGCTGTTTTTT. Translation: CASTQYGGDRELFF.

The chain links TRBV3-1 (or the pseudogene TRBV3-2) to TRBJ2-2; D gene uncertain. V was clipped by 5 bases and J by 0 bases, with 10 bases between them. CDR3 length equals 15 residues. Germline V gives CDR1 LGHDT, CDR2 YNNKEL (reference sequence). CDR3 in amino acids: CASSFRAPNTGELFF. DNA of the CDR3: TGTGCCAGCAGCTTCCGGGCCCCGAACACCGGGGAGCTGTTTTTT.

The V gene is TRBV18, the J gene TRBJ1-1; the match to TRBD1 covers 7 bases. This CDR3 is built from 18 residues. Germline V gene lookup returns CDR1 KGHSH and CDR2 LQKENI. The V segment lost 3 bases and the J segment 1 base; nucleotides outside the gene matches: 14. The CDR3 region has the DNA TGTGCCAGCTCACCCAGTCCCGAGACAGGGACCGGGAACACTGAAGCTTTCTTT. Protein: CASSPSPETGTGNTEAFF.

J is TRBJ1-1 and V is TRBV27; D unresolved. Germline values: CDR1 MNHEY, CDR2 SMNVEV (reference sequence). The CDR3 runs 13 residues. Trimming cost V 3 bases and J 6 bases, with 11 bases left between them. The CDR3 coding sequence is TGTGCCAGCAGTTTCGGCCTAAACGCTGAAGCTTTCTTT. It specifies CASSFGLNAEAFF.

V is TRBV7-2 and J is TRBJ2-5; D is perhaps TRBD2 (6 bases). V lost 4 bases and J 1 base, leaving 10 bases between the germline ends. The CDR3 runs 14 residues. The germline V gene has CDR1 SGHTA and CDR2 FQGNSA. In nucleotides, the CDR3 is TGTGCCAGCAGCTCCCGGGACTTCCAAGAGACCCAGTACTTC. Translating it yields CASSSRDFQETQYF.

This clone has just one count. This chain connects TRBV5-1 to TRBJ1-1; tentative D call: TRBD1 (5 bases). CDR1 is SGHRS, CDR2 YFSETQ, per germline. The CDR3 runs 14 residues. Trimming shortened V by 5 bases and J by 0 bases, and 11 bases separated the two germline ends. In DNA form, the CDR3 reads TGCGCCAGCAGACTGGGACTCCTGAACACTGAAGCTTTCTTT. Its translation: CASRLGLLNTEAFF.

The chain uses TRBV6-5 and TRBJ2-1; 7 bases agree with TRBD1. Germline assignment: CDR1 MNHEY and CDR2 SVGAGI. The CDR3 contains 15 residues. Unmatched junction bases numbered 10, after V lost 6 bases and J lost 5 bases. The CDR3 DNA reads TGTGCCAGCAGCGTCGGACAGGACGCGCACAATGAGCAGTTCTTC. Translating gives CASSVGQDAHNEQFF.

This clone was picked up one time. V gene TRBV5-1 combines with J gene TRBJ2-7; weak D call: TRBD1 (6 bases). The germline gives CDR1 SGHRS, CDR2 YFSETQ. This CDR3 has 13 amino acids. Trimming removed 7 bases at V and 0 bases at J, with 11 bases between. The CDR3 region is CASSTGSSYEQYF. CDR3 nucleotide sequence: TGCGCCAGCTCCACAGGGAGCTCCTACGAGCAGTACTTC.

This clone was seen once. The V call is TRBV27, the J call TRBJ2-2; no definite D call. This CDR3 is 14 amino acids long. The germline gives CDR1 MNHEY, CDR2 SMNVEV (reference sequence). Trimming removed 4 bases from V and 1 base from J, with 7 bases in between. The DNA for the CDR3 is TGTGCCAGCAGTTCTATAGAGAACACCGGGGAGCTGTTTTTT. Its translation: CASSSIENTGELFF.

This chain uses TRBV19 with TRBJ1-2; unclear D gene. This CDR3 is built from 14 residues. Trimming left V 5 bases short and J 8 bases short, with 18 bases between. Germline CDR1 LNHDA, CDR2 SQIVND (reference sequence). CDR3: CASSFLYPVAGYTF. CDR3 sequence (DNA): TGTGCCAGTAGTTTTCTTTACCCAGTGGCGGGCTACACCTTC.

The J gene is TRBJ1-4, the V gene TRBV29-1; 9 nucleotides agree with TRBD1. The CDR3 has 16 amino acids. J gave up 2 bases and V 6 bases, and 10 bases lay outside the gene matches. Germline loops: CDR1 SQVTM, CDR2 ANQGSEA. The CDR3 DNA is TGCAGCGTAGTAATCCGGGACAGGGTGACTAATGAAAAACTGTTTTTT. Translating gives CSVVIRDRVTNEKLFF. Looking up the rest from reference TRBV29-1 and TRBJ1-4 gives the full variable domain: SAVISQKPSRDICQRGTSLTIQCQVDSQVTMMFWYRQQPGQSLTLIATANQGSEATYESGFVIDKFPISRPNLTFSTLTVSNMSPEDSSIYLCSVVIRDRVTNEKLFFGSGTQLSVL.

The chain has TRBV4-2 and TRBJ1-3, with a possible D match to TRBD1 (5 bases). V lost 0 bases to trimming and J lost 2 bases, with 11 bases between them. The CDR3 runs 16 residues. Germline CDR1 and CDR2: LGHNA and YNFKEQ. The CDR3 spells CASSQDRSGTGNTIYF. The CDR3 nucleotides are TGTGCCAGCAGCCAAGATCGCTCAGGGACTGGAAACACCATATATTTT.

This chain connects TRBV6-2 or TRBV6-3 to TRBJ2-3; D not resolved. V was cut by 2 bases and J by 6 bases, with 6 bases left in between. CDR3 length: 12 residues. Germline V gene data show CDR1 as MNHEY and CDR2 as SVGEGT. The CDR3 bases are TGTGCCAGCAGTTACAATGCCGATACGCAGTATTTT. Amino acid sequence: CASSYNADTQYF.

CDR3 region: CASSHPGQGKAFF. CDR3 nucleotides: TGCGCCAGCAGTCACCCGGGACAGGGTAAAGCTTTCTTT. The V call is TRBV23-1, the J call TRBJ1-1; 9 bases align to TRBD1. TRBV23-1 counts as an open reading frame of uncertain function. V trimming: 3 bases; J trimming: 9 bases; junction bases outside the gene matches: 5. CDR3 length: 13 residues.

CDR3 sequence (DNA): TGTGCCAGCAGCTTGGGGCTAGCGGGCCCCCAAGAGACCCAGTACTTC. This translates into CASSLGLAGPQETQYF. V is TRBV5-4 and J is TRBJ2-5; 8 bases fit TRBD2. The CDR3 spans 16 residues. Germline-derived CDR1 and CDR2 are SGHNT and YYREEE (reference sequence). V shed 0 bases and J 1 base; nucleotides not matched to a gene: 5.

The CDR3 here is CSVLPNRSGYTF. CDR3 coding DNA: TGCAGCGTTCTCCCCAACAGGAGTGGCTACACCTTC. The chain links TRBV29-1 to TRBJ1-2, with a possible D match to TRBD1 (5 bases). Trimming stripped 5 bases from V and 7 bases from J, with 14 bases between. Germline V gives CDR1 SQVTM, CDR2 ANQGSEA. The CDR3 is 12 residues long.

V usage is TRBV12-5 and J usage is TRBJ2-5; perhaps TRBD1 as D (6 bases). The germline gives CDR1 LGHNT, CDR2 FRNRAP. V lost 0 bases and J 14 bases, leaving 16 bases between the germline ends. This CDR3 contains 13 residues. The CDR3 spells CASGLVAGGQLYF. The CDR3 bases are TGTGCTAGTGGTTTGGTAGCCGGTGGACAGCTCTACTTC.

CDR3 DNA: TGTGCCAGCAGTCCGACAGGGGGTCTTGAGCCCCAGCATTTT. This codes for CASSPTGGLEPQHF. This chain uses TRBV27 with TRBJ1-5; TRBD1 aligns across 9 bases. V gave up 5 bases and J gave up 8 bases; unmatched junction bases: 7. The germline CDR1 and CDR2 sequences are MNHEY and SMNVEV (reference sequence). The CDR3 is 14 amino acids.

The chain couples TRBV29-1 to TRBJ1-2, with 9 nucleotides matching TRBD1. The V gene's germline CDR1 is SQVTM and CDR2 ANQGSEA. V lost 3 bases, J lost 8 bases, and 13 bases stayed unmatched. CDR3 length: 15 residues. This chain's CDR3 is CSVDRDRESYQGYTF. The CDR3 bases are TGCAGCGTTGATAGGGACAGGGAGTCGTATCAAGGCTACACCTTC.

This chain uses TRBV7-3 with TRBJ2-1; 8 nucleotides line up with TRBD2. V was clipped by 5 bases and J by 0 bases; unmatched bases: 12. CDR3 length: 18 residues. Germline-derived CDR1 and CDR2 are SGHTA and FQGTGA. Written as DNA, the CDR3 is TGTGCCAGCAGCCCCCCCAGGGGCGGGAGGAGCTCCTACAATGAGCAGTTCTTC. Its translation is CASSPPRGGRSSYNEQFF. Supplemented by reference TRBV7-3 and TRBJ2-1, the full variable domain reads GAGVSQTPSNKVTEKGKYVELRCDPISGHTALYWYRQSLGQGPEFLIYFQGTGAADDSGLPNDRFFAVRPEGSVSTLKIQRTERGDSAVYLCASSPPRGGRSSYNEQFFGPGTRLTVL.